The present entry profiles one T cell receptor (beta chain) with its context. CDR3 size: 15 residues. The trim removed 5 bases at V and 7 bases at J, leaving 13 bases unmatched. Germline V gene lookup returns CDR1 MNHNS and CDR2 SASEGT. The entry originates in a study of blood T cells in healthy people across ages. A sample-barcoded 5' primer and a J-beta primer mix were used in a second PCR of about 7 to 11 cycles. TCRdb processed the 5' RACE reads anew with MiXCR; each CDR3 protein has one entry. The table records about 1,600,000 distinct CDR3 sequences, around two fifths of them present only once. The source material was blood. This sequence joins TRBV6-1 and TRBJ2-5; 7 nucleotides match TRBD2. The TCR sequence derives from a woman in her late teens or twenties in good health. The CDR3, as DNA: TGTGCCAGCAGTTCTACTAGCGCTGTCTGGGGGACCCAGTACTTC. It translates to CASSSTSAVWGTQYF.